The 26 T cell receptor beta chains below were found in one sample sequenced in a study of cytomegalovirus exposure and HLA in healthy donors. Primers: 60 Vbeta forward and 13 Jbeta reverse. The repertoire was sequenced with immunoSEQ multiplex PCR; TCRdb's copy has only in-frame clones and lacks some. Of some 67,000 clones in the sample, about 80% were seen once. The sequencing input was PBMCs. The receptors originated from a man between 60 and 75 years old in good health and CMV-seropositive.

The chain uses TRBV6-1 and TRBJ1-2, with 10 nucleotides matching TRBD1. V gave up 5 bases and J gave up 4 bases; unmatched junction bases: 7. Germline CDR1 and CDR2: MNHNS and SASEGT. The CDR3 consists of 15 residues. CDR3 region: CASSFGTGAGYGYTF. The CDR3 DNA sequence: TGTGCCAGCAGTTTCGGGACAGGGGCTGGCTATGGCTACACCTTC.

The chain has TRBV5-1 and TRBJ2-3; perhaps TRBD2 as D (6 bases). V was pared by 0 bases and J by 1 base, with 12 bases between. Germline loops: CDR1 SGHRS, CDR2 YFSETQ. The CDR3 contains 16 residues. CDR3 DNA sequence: TGCGCCAGCAGCTTGGCCGTAGCTAGCGGCACAGATACGCAGTATTTT. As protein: CASSLAVASGTDTQYF. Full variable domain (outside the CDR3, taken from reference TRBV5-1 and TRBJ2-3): KAGVTQTPRYLIKTRGQQVTLSCSPISGHRSVSWYQQTPGQGLQFLFEYFSETQRNKGNFPGRFSGRQFSNSRSEMNVSTLELGDSALYLCASSLAVASGTDTQYFGPGTRLTVL.

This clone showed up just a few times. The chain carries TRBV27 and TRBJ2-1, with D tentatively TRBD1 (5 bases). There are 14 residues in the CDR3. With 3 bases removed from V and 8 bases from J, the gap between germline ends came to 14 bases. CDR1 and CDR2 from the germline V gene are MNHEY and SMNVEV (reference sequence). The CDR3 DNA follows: TGTGCCAGCAGTTTCTATCCAGGGTTCGATGAGCAGTTCTTC. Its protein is CASSFYPGFDEQFF.

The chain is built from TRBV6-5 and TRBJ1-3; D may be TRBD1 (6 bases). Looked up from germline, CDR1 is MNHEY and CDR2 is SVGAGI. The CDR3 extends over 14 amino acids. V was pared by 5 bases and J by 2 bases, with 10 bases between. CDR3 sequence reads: CASSGQNPGNTIYF. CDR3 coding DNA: TGTGCCAGCAGTGGACAGAATCCTGGAAACACCATATATTTT.

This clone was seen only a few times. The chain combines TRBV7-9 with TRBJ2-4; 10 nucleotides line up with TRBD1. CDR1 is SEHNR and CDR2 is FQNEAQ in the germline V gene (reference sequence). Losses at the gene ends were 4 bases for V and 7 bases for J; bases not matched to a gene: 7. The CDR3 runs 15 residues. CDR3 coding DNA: TGTGCCAGCAGCTCCACCGACAGGGGGCATAACATTCAGTACTTC. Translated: CASSSTDRGHNIQYF.

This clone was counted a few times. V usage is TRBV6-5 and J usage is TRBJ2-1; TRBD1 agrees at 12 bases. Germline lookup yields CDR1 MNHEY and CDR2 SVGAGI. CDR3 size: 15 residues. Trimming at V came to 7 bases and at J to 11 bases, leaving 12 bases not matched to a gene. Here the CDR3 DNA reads TGTGCCAGCAACGCTTTAGGGACAGGGGGCGGTAAGCAGTTCTTC. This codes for CASNALGTGGGKQFF.

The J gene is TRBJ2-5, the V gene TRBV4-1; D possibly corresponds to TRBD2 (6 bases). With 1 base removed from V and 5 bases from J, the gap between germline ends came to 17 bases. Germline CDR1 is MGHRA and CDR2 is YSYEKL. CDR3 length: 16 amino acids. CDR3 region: CASSQAGGVIGETQYF. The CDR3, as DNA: TGCGCCAGCAGCCAAGCTGGCGGGGTTATTGGGGAGACCCAGTACTTC.

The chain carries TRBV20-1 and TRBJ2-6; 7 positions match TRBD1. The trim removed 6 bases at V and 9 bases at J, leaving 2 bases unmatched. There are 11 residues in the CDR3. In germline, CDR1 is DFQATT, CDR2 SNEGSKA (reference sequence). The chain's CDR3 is CSARQGNVLTF. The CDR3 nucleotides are TGCAGTGCACGACAGGGCAACGTCCTGACTTTC.

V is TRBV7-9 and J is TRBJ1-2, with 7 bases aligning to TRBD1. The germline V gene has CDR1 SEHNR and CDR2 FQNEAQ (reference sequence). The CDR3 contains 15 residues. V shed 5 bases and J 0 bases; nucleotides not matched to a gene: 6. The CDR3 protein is CASSNGTAANYGYTF. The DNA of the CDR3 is TGTGCCAGCAGCAACGGGACAGCAGCTAACTATGGCTACACCTTC.

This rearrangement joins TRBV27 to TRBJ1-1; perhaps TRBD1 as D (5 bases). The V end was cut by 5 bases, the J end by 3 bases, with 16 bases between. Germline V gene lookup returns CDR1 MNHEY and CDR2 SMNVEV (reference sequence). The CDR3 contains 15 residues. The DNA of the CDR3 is TGTGCCAGCAGTGACTCTGGGGCAGTGCACACTGAAGCTTTCTTT. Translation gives CASSDSGAVHTEAFF.

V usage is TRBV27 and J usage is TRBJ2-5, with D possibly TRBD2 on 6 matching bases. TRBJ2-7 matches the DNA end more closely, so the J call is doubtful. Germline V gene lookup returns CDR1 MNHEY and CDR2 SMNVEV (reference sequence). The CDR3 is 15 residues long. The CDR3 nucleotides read TGTGCCAGCAGTCCCCAAGTGGCTAGCGTGAACGAGCAGTACTTC. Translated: CASSPQVASVNEQYF.

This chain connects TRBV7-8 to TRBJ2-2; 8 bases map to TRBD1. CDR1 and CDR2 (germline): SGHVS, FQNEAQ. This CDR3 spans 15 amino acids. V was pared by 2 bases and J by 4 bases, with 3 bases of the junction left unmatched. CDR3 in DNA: TGTGCCAGCAGCTTAAGGACAGGGAGCACCGGGGAGCTGTTTTTT. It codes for CASSLRTGSTGELFF.

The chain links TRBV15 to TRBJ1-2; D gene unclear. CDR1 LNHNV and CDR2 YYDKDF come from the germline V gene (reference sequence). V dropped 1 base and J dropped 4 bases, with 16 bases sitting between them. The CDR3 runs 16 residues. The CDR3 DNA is TGTGCCACCAGCAGAGCCGGGTCAGATTTTAGCTATGGCTACACCTTC. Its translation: CATSRAGSDFSYGYTF.

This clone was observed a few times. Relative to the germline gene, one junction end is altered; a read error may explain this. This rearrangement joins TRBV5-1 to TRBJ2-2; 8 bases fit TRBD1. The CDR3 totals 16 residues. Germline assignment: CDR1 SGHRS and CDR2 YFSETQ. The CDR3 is CASTLGGTGNTGELFF. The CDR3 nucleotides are TGCGCCAGCACCTTGGGTGGGACAGGGAACACCGGGGAGCTGTTTTTT.

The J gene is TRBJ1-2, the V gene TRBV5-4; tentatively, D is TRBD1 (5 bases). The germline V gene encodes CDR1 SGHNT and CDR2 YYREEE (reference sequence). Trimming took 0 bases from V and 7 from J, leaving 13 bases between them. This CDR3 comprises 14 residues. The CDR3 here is CASSLVTGASGYTF. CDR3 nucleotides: TGTGCCAGCAGCTTGGTAACAGGCGCAAGTGGCTACACCTTC.

Here the CDR3 DNA reads TGTGCCAGCCGAGTTGAGGGACAGGGAATATATGGCTACACCTTC. Translating gives CASRVEGQGIYGYTF. The J gene is TRBJ1-2, the V gene TRBV6-4, with 9 positions matching TRBD1. V was pared by 8 bases and J by 5 bases, with 12 bases of the junction left unmatched. The CDR3 is made up of 15 amino acids. The germline gives CDR1 MRHNA, CDR2 SNTAGT.

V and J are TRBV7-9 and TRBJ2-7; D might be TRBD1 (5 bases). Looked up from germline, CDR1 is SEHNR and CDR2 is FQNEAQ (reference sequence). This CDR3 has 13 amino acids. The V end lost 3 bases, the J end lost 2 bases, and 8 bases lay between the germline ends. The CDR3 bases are TGTGCCAGCAGCTTTACAGGAACCTACGAGCAGTACTTC. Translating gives CASSFTGTYEQYF.

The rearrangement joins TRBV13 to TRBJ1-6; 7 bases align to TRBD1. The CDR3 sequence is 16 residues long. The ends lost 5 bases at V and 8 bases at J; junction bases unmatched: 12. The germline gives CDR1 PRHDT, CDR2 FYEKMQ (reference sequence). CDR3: CASSPRGDSRYSPLHF. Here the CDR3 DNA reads TGTGCCAGCAGCCCCCGTGGGGACAGCAGGTATTCACCCCTCCACTTT.

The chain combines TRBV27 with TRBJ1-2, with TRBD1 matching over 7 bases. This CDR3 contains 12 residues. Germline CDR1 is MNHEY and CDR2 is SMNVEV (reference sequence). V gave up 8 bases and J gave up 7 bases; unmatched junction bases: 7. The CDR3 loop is CASGSRGFGYTF. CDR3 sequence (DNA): TGTGCCAGCGGTTCCAGGGGGTTTGGCTACACCTTC.

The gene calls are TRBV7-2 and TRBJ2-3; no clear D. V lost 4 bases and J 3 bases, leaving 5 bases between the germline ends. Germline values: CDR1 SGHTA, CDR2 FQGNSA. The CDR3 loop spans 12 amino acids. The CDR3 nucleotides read TGTGCCAGCAGCTCCGTGACAGATACGCAGTATTTT. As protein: CASSSVTDTQYF.

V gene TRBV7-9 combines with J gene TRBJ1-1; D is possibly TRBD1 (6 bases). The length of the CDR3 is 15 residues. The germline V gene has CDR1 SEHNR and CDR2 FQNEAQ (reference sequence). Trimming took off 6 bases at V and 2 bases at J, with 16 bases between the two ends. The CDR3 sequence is CASRRLDRPNTEAFF. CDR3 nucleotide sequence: TGTGCCAGCAGACGCCTGGACAGACCTAACACTGAAGCTTTCTTT.

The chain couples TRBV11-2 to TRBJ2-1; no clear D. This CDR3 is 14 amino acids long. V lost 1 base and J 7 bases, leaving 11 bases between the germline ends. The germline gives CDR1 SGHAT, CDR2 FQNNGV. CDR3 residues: CASSLVGPENEQFF. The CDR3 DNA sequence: TGTGCCAGCAGCTTAGTGGGCCCCGAGAATGAGCAGTTCTTC.

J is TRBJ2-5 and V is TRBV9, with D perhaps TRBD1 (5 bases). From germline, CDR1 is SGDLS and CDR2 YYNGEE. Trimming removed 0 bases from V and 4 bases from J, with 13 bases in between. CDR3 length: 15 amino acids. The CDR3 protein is CASSVGPRGRETQYF. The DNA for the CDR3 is TGTGCCAGCAGCGTAGGTCCTAGGGGAAGAGAGACCCAGTACTTC.

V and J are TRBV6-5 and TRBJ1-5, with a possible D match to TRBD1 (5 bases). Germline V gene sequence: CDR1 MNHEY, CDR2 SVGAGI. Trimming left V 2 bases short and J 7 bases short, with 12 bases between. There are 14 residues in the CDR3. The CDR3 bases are TGTGCCAGCAGTTACGACCACAGGTCCCAGCCCCAGCATTTT. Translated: CASSYDHRSQPQHF.

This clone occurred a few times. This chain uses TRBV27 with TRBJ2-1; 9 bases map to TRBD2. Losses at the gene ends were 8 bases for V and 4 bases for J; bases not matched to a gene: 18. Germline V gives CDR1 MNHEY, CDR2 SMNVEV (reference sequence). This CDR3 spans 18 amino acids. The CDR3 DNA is TGTGCCAGCGGCACCGGGACTAGCTCCCCCTGGGGGTACAATGAGCAGTTCTTC. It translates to CASGTGTSSPWGYNEQFF.

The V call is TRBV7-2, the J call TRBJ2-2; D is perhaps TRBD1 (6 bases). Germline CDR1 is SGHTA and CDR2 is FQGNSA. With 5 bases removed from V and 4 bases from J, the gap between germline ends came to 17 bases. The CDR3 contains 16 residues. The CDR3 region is CASSPRTTGGTGELFF. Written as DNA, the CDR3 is TGTGCCAGCAGCCCCCGTACGACAGGAGGCACCGGGGAGCTGTTTTTT. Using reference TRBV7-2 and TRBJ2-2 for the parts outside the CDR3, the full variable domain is GAGVSQSPSNKVTEKGKDVELRCDPISGHTALYWYRQSLGQGLEFLIYFQGNSAPDKSGLPSDRFSAERTGGSVSTLTIQRTQQEDSAVYLCASSPRTTGGTGELFFGEGSRLTVL.